Shown below are 3 T cell receptor beta chains from a single sample sequenced in a study of blood T cell repertoires in COVID-19. Data came from immunoSEQ multiplex PCR; TCRdb stores just in-frame clones and leaves some out. The table records about 330,000 clones, about 88% of them present only once. Sample: PBMCs or T cells enriched from blood (not recorded which). These TCRs come from a woman in her twenties or thirties who had recovered from COVID-19.

In DNA form, the CDR3 reads TGTGCCACCAGCAGAGAATATGGACCAGGGGACTCTGGAAACACCATATATTTT. It specifies CATSREYGPGDSGNTIYF. The V call is TRBV15, the J call TRBJ1-3; D is perhaps TRBD1 (6 bases). This CDR3 region has 18 residues. Germline V lookup: CDR1 LNHNV, CDR2 YYDKDF (reference sequence). V lost 0 bases, J lost 0 bases, and 15 bases lay in between.

The chain joins TRBV15 to TRBJ1-1; 7 nucleotides align to TRBD1. CDR1 LNHNV and CDR2 YYDKDF come from the germline V gene (reference sequence). The CDR3 consists of 13 residues. Unmatched junction bases numbered 7, after V lost 0 bases and J lost 12 bases. The CDR3, as DNA: TGTGCCACCAGCAGAGATCGACAGGGTGGGCCTTTCTTT. This gives the protein CATSRDRQGGPFF.

V is TRBV15 and J is TRBJ2-3, with TRBD1 matching 7 bases. V shed 2 bases and J 0 bases; nucleotides not matched to a gene: 5. CDR1 and CDR2 from the germline V gene are LNHNV and YYDKDF (reference sequence). The CDR3 totals 16 residues. The DNA for the CDR3 is TGTGCCACCAGCAGACCGGGACAGCTTAGCACAGATACGCAGTATTTT. Amino acid sequence: CATSRPGQLSTDTQYF.